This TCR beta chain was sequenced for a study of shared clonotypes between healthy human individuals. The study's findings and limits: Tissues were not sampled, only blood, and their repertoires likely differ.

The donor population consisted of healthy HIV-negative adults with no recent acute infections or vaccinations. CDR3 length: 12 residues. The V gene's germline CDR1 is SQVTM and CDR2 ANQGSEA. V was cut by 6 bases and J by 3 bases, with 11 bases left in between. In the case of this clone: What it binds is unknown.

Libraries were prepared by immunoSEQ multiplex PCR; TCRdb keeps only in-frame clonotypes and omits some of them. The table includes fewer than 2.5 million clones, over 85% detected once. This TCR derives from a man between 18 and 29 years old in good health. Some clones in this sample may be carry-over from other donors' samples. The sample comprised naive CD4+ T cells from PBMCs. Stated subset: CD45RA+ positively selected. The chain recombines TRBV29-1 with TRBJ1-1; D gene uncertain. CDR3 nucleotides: TGCAGCGTCGGTCGGGGTTACACTGAAGCTTTCTTT. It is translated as CSVGRGYTEAFF. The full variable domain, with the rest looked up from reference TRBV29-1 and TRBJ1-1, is SAVISQKPSRDICQRGTSLTIQCQVDSQVTMMFWYRQQPGQSLTLIATANQGSEATYESGFVIDKFPISRPNLTFSTLTVSNMSPEDSSIYLCSVGRGYTEAFFGQGTRLTVV.